A selection of T cell receptor beta chains follows, all from one sample in a study of blood T cells in healthy people across ages. TCRdb re-called the 5' RACE reads with MiXCR, one entry per CDR3 protein. The sample has roughly 1.6 million distinct CDR3 sequences; about 32% are singletons. Specimen: blood. The receptors shown here come from a woman aged 25-40 years in good health. Each CDR3 is given without its conserved first and last residue.

14	TRBV20-1	TRBJ1-1	SARPTPQKRVREAF
10	TRBV6-5	TRBJ2-3	ASGRAADTQY
12	TRBV29-1	TRBJ1-1	SGRTGPGNTEAF
12	TRBV10-3	TRBJ1-4	AISENRGREKLF
12	TRBV14	TRBJ1-2	ASSPLLDMDGYT
10	TRBV21-1	TRBJ2-7	ASSPRRVEQY
12	TRBV6-6	TRBJ2-1	ASSYAGGYNEQF
12	TRBV24-1	TRBJ2-5	ATSDPDSKETQY
13	TRBV20-1	TRBJ2-1	SATALLAGEGEQF
12	TRBV20-1	TRBJ2-7	SARLGVGGYEQY
12	TRBV9	TRBJ1-2	ASSVYQGNYGYT
13	TRBV20-1	TRBJ1-2	SALTTGTALYGYT
11	TRBV4-2	TRBJ1-4	ASSRDSSEKLF
11	TRBV27	TRBJ2-7	ASSALPGYEQY
10	TRBV4-1	TRBJ1-6	ASSHQNSPLH
12	TRBV20-1	TRBJ2-7	SARASGSGYEQY
14	TRBV25-1	TRBJ2-1	ASSGGGADKRNEQF
14	TRBV3-1	TRBJ1-2	ASSQEGAGGSYGYT
14	TRBV3-1	TRBJ2-7	ASSQGDSYSSYEQY
14	TRBV7-9	TRBJ2-7	ASSEATSGGGTEQY
11	TRBV4-1	TRBJ2-1	ASSQNRVTEQF
16	TRBV28	TRBJ2-5	ASSFPTGGPFIQETQY
12	TRBV5-1	TRBJ2-7	ASSVGQHAYEQY
15	TRBV3-1	TRBJ2-1	ASSQSPGLQGYNEQF
12	TRBV28	TRBJ2-3	ASSSPDWTDTQY
11	TRBV5-4	TRBJ2-3	AGQWETTDTQY
13	TRBV20-1	TRBJ2-5	SARPWEGIQETQY
13	TRBV6-1	TRBJ1-5	ASSVTGRSGQPQH
11	TRBV9	TRBJ2-3	ASSVNNPDTQY
11	TRBV30	TRBJ1-1	AWKRGLNTEAF
12	TRBV12-3/TRBV12-4	TRBJ1-6	ASIFSGDGSPLH
12	TRBV20-1	TRBJ1-5	SARVGQYNQPQH
9	TRBV4-1	TRBJ2-1	ASSQTNERF
10	TRBV30	TRBJ1-4	ARGRGGEKLF
13	TRBV6-5	TRBJ2-6	ASTAQGPGANVLT
12	TRBV9	TRBJ2-7	ASSVNRGNHEQY
18	TRBV20-1	TRBJ2-3	SAFASEGRIITSSTDTQY
10	TRBV20-1	TRBJ2-1	SATGSYNEQF
12	TRBV7-8	TRBJ2-1	ASSLDPGDNEQF
12	TRBV6-6	TRBJ1-1	ATNRQKLNTEAF
14	TRBV18	TRBJ2-7	ASSPPLLAGGHEQY
11	TRBV3-1	TRBJ2-1	ASSQDWRGEQF
14	TRBV19	TRBJ2-1	ASSIDRTSGYNEQF
13	TRBV20-1	TRBJ2-1	SARDSTGAYNEQF